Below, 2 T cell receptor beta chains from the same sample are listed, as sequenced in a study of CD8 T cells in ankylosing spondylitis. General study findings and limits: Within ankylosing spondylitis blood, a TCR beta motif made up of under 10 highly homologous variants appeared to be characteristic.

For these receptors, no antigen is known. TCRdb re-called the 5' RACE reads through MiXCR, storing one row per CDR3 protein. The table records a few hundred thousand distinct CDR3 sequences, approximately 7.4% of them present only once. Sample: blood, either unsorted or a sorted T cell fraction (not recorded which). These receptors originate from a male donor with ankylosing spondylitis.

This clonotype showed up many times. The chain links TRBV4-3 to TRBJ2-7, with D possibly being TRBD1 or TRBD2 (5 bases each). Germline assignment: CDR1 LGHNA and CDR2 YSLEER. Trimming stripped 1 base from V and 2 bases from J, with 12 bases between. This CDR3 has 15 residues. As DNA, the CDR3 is TGCGCCAGCAGCCAAGGGGTAGTGGGGGCCTACGAGCAGTACTTC. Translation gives CASSQGVVGAYEQYF.

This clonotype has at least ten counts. The CDR3 region is CAWSVRGGSYNEQFF. In DNA, the CDR3 is TGTGCCTGGAGTGTACGGGGTGGGAGCTACAATGAGCAGTTCTTC. V gene TRBV30 combines with J gene TRBJ2-1, with TRBD2 as a possible D gene (5 bases). V lost 0 bases and J 3 bases, leaving 12 bases between the germline ends. The CDR3 is 15 residues long. The germline V gene encodes CDR1 GTSNPN and CDR2 SVGIG (reference sequence).